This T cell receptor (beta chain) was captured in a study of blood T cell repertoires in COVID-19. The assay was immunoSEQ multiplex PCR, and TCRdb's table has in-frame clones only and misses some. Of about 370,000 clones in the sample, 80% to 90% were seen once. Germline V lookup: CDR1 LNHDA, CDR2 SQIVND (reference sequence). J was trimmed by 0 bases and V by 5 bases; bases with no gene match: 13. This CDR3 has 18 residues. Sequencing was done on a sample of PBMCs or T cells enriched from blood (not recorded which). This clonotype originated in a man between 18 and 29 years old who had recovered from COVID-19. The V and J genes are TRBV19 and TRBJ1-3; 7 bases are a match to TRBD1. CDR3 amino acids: CASSSLGGQSLSGNTIYF. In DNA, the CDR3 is TGTGCCAGTAGTTCGCTCGGGGGACAGTCCCTCTCTGGAAACACCATATATTTT.